This record looks at one T cell receptor (beta chain) sequence and its context. What it binds is not known. V shed 6 bases and J 6 bases; nucleotides not matched to a gene: 0. Germline CDR1 is SNHLY and CDR2 is FYNNEI. The CDR3 has 12 residues. The sample belongs to a study of CD8+CD57+ T cells in acquired aplastic anemia. In the study overall: Isolated CD4+ and CD8+ cells, once sorted, yielded DNA averaging roughly 3.4 ug. Study outcomes and limitations: Comparison of patients with controls identified approximately 28 shared CD8+ CDR3 sequences. Controls and patients did not differ significantly in CD8+ Simpson's diversity.

Profiling of TCR beta VDJ combinations and CDR3 sequences used genomic DNA as template. TCRdb fed the reads into MiXCR, producing one record per CDR3 protein. Seen here are over 35,000 distinct CDR3 sequences, approximately 67% observed once, and the top ten hold about a quarter. The chain recombines TRBV2 with TRBJ2-1, with 9 bases matching TRBD2. The sequencing sample was made of sorted CD4+, CD8+, or CD8+CD57+ T cells (not recorded which) from PBMCs. The TCR was taken from a human donor in good health, serving as a control. The CDR3 nucleotides are TGTGCCAGCAGGACTAGCGGCAATGAGCAGTTCTTC. It translates to CASRTSGNEQFF.